One sample yielded the 4 T cell receptor beta chains listed below, sequenced in a study of post-analysis software for immune sequencing data. Study results and limitations: Relative to controls, patients had several TRBV segments at higher frequency, with TRBV5-6, TRBV5-1 and TRBV20-1 among these.

Unique molecular identifiers were built into the TCR beta cDNA libraries. TCRdb passed the PCR reads through MiXCR, listing each CDR3 protein once. The sample yields around 710,000 distinct CDR3 sequences, under 60% seen once. No antigen has been identified for these receptors. The sample consisted of blood. These receptors were taken from a girl under 18 with multiple sclerosis.

In this sample, this clonotype turned up a few times. The gene calls are TRBV10-3 and TRBJ1-1, with D maybe TRBD1 (6 bases). V lost 7 bases, J lost 2 bases, and 11 bases lay in between. Germline V gives CDR1 ENHRY, CDR2 SYGVKD. The CDR3 is 13 amino acids. The CDR3 is CAITPGQNTEAFF. DNA of the CDR3: TGTGCCATCACCCCGGGACAAAACACTGAAGCTTTCTTT.

This chain joins TRBV6-6 and TRBJ2-3; D not certain. The CDR3 length is 12 residues. Trimming pared 4 bases from V and 6 bases from J, leaving 8 bases between. Germline loops: CDR1 MNHNY, CDR2 SVGAGI (reference sequence). The CDR3 region is CASSSNPDTQYF. As DNA, the CDR3 is TGTGCCAGCAGTTCCAACCCGGATACGCAGTATTTT.

CDR3 sequence: CASTREGVAGVYEQYF. CDR3 DNA sequence: TGTGCCAGCACCAGGGAAGGGGTAGCGGGAGTTTACGAGCAGTACTTC. The V and J genes are TRBV7-2 and TRBJ2-7; 9 bases agree with TRBD2. The CDR3 consists of 16 residues. In germline, CDR1 is SGHTA, CDR2 FQGNSA. The V segment lost 7 bases and the J segment 4 bases; nucleotides outside the gene matches: 14.

This chain connects TRBV2 to TRBJ2-1; D may be TRBD1 (6 bases). Trimming stripped 7 bases from V and 5 bases from J, with 18 bases between. Looked up from germline, CDR1 is SNHLY and CDR2 is FYNNEI. The CDR3 sequence is 15 residues long. CDR3 nucleotide sequence: TGTGCCAGCAAAGTGTTCGGGACAAGGGACAATGAGCAGTTCTTC. This codes for CASKVFGTRDNEQFF.